This TCR beta chain originates from a study of vaccination and CD4 T cells after COVID-19. As for this clonotype: Its antigen is not identified.

The CDR3 runs to 20 residues. V dropped 2 bases and J dropped 2; count of bases not matched to a gene: 11. Germline CDR1 is SEHNR and CDR2 is FQNEAQ (reference sequence). Sequence data for DNA of cultured CD4+ T cells were generated by the Oncomine TCR Beta short-read assay. One entry per CDR3 protein, called by TCRdb with MiXCR from the PCR reads. The sample lists roughly 12,000 distinct CDR3 sequences, roughly 48% occurring once. As to treatment: approximately nine-day PBMC culture with coronavirus spike peptide pools or control peptides (ViraFEST assay). The sequenced material came from CD4+ T cells from blood, cultured in vitro. The genes are TRBV7-9 and TRBJ2-1; 14 bases fit TRBD2. The source is a human donor who had recovered from COVID-19. CDR3 loop: CASSLRWTSGGKSPYNEQFF. DNA for the CDR3: TGTGCCAGCAGCTTAAGATGGACTAGCGGGGGGAAGAGCCCCTACAATGAGCAGTTCTTC.